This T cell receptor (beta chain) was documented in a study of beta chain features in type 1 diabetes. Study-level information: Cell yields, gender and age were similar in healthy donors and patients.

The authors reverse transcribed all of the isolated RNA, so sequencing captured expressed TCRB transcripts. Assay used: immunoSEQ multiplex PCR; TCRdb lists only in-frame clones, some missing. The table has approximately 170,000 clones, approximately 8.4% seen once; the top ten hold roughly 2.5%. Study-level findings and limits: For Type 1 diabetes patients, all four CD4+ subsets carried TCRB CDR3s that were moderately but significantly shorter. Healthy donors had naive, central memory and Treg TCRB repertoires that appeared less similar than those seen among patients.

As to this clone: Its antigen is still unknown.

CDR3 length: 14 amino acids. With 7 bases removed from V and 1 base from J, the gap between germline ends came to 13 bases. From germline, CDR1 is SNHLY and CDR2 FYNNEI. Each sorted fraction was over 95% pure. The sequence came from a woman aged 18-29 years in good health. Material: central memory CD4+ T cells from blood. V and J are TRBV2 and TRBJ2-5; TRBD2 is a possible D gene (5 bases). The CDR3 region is CASTPSNFQETQYF. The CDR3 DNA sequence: TGTGCCAGCACACCTAGCAACTTCCAAGAGACCCAGTACTTC.